A single sample is the source of the 4 T cell receptor beta chains below, sequenced in a study of cytomegalovirus exposure and HLA in healthy donors. 13 Jbeta primers and 60 Vbeta primers were used for the PCR. Using immunoSEQ multiplex PCR, the repertoire was profiled, and TCRdb retains in-frame clones only, with some absent. The repertoire holds 170,000 or so clones, just under 80% seen once, with 1% in the top ten. The specimen sequenced was PBMCs. The source is a woman aged 45-65 years in good health and CMV-seropositive.

The chain carries TRBV28 and TRBJ2-7, with 8 positions matching TRBD2. The CDR3 runs to 14 residues. The germline V gene has CDR1 MDHEN and CDR2 SYDVKM. The J segment lost 2 bases and the V segment lost 3 bases, leaving 3 bases of the junction unmatched. The CDR3 reads CASSFSGAPYEQYF. The CDR3 DNA reads as TGTGCCAGCAGTTTTAGCGGGGCTCCCTACGAGCAGTACTTC.

CDR3 in amino acids: CASSTRGQSSGANVLTF. The CDR3, as DNA: TGTGCCAGCAGCACCAGGGGGCAGAGCTCTGGGGCCAACGTCCTGACTTTC. This chain connects TRBV5-4 to TRBJ2-6; 8 nucleotides agree with TRBD1. The CDR3 length is 17 residues. Germline CDR1 and CDR2: SGHNT and YYREEE (reference sequence). The J segment lost 0 bases and the V segment lost 4 bases, leaving 6 bases of the junction unmatched.

In its sample, this clone was seen a few times. This chain connects TRBV28 to TRBJ2-7, with 7 bases that match TRBD1. Germline V lookup: CDR1 MDHEN, CDR2 SYDVKM. The CDR3 runs 12 residues. The V gene end was trimmed by 5 bases and the J gene end by 4 bases; junction bases not matched to a gene: 2. The CDR3 sequence: CASSQTGYEQYF. CDR3 sequence (DNA): TGTGCCAGCAGTCAGACAGGGTACGAGCAGTACTTC.

The chain recombines TRBV5-1 with TRBJ1-3; 7 bases match TRBD1. V lost 3 bases, J lost 3 bases, and 3 bases stayed unmatched. The CDR3 spans 14 residues. The germline V gene has CDR1 SGHRS and CDR2 YFSETQ. CDR3 nucleotide sequence: TGCGCCAGCAGCTCGACAGGGAATGGAAACACCATATATTTT. Its protein product is CASSSTGNGNTIYF.